This TCR beta chain is drawn from a study of shared clonotypes between healthy human individuals. The protocol was immunoSEQ multiplex PCR, while the TCRdb copy is restricted to in-frame clones and leaves out a portion. The sample contains about 2.4 million clones, 90% to 95% of which appear only once. Germline CDR1 reads LNHDA; CDR2 reads SQIVND (reference sequence). CDR3 length: 15 amino acids. The ends lost 7 bases at V and 7 bases at J; junction bases unmatched: 6. The TCR was taken from a man between 18 and 29 years old in good health. The specimen sequenced was naive CD4+ T cells sorted from blood. Subset given: CD45RA+ positively selected. J is TRBJ2-1 and V is TRBV19, with 14 bases identical to TRBD2. CDR3 protein: CASKGLAGEDNEQFF. The CDR3 DNA reads as TGTGCCAGTAAGGGACTAGCGGGAGAAGATAATGAGCAGTTCTTC.